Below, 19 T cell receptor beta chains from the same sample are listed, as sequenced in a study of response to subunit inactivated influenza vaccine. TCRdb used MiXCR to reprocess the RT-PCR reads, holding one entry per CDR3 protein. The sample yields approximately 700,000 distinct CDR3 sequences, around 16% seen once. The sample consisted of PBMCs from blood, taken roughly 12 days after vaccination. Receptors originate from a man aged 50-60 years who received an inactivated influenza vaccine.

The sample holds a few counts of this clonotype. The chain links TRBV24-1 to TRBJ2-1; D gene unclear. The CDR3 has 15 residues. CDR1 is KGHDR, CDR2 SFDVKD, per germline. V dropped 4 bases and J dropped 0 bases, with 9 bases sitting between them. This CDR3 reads CATSESDTSYNEQFF. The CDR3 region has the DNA TGTGCCACCAGTGAATCCGACACCTCCTACAATGAGCAGTTCTTC.

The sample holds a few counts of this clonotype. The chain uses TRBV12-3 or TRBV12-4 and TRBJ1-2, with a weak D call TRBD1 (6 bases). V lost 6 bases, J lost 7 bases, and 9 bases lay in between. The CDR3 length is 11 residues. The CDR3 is CASSGTIGYTF. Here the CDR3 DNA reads TGTGCCAGCAGCGGGACAATTGGCTACACCTTC.

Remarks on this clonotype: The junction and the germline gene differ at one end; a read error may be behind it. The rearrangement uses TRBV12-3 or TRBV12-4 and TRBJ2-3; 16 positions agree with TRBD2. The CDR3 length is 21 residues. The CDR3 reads CASSLRPRGLAGGRSTDTQCF. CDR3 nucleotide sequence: TGTGCCAGCAGTTTAAGACCCCGGGGACTAGCGGGAGGGCGGAGCACAGATACGCAGTGTTTT.

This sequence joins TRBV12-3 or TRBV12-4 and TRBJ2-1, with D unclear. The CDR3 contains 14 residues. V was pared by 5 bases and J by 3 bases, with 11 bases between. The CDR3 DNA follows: TGTGCCAGCAGTCCCCGGGCCAGCTACAATGAGCAGTTCTTC. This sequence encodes CASSPRASYNEQFF.

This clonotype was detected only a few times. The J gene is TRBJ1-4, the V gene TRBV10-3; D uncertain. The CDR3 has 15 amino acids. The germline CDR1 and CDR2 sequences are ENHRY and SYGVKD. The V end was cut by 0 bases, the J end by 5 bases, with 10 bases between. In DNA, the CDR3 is TGTGCCATCAGTGAGTCGGCAGGAAGGAATGAAAAACTGTTTTTT. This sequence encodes CAISESAGRNEKLFF.

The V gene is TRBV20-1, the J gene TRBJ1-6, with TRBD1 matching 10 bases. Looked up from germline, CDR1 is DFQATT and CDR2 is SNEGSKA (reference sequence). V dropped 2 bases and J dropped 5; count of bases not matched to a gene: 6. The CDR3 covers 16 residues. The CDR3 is CSARRSGQGDNSPLHF. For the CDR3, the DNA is TGCAGTGCTAGAAGGTCTGGACAGGGGGATAATTCACCCCTCCACTTT.

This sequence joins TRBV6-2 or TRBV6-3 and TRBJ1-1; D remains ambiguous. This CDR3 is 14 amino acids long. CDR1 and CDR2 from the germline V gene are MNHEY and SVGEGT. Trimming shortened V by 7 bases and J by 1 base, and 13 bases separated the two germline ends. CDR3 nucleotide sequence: TGTGCCAGCATCCTCAGGACTCCGAACACTGAAGCTTTCTTT. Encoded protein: CASILRTPNTEAFF.

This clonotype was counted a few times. CDR3 nucleotide sequence: TGTGCCAGCAGTTTTAGCAGGGGAGGACTGGAACTGTTTTTT. Translation: CASSFSRGGLELFF. The J gene is TRBJ1-4, the V gene TRBV12-3 or TRBV12-4; D might be TRBD1 (6 bases). V was clipped by 3 bases and J by 12 bases, with 17 bases between them. The CDR3 runs 14 residues.

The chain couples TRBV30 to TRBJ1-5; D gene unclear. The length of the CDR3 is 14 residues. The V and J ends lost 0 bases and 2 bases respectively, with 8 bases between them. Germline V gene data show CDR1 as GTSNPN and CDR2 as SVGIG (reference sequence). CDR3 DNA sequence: TGTGCCTGGAGTGTTGAATCGGGCAATCAGCCCCAGCATTTT. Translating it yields CAWSVESGNQPQHF.

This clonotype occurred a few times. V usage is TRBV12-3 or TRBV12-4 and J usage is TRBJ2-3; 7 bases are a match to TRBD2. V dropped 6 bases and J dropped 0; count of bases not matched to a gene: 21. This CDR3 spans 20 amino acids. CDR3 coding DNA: TGTGCCAGCAGCCCTCGGCGCGGGGGTCTCTGGGAGGGGAGCACAGATACGCAGTATTTT. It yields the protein CASSPRRGGLWEGSTDTQYF.

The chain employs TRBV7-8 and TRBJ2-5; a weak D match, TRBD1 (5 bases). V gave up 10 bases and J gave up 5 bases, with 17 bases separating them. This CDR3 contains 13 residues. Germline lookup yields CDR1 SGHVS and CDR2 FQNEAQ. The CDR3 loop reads CATRARVRETQYF. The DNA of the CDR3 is TGTGCCACCAGGGCTCGGGTTAGGGAGACCCAGTACTTC.

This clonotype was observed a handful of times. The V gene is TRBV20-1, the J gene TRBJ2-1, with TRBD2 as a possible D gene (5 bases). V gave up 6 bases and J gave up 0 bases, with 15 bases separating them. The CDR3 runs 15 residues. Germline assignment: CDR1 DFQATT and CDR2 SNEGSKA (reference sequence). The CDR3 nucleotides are TGCAGTGCGACCCTGGGCAGCGGCTCCTACAATGAGCAGTTCTTC. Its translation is CSATLGSGSYNEQFF.

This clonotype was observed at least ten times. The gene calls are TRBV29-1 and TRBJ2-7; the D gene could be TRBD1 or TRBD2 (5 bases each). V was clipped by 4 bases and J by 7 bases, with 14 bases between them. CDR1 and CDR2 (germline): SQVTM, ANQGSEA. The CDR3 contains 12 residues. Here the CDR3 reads CSVARDRAEQYF. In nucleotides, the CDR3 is TGCAGCGTTGCGAGGGACCGTGCGGAGCAGTACTTC.

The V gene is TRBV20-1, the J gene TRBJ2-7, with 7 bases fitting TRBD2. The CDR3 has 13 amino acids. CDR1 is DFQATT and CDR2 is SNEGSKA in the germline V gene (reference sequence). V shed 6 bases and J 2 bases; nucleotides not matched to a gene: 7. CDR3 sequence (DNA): TGCAGTGCCTATAGCGGGTTGGCCTACGAGCAGTACTTC. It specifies CSAYSGLAYEQYF.

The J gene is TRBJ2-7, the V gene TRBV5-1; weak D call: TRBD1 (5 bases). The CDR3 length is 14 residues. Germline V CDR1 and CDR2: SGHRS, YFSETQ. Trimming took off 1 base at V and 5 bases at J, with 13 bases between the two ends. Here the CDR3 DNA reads TGCGCCAGCAGCTTGAGGGGTAAATTCGACGAGCAGTACTTC. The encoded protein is CASSLRGKFDEQYF.

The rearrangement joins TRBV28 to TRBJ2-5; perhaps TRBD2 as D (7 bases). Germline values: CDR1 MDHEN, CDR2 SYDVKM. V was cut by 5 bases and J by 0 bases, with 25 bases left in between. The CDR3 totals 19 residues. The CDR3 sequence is CASSPLGGAAFLYQETQYF. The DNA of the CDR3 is TGTGCCAGCAGTCCCCTGGGGGGGGCAGCCTTCCTGTACCAAGAGACCCAGTACTTC.

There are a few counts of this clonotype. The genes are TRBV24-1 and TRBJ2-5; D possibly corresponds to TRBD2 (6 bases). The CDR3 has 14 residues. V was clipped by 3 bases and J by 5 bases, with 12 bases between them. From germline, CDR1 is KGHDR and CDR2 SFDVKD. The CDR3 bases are TGTGCCACCAGTGATCCGACTAGGCCCGAGACCCAGTACTTC. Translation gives CATSDPTRPETQYF.

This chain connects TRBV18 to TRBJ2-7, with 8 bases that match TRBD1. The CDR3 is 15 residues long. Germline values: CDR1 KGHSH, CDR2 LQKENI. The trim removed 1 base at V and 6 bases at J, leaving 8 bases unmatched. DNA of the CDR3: TGTGCCAGCTCACCACGGGGATTACAGGGGGTCGAGCAGTACTTC. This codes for CASSPRGLQGVEQYF.

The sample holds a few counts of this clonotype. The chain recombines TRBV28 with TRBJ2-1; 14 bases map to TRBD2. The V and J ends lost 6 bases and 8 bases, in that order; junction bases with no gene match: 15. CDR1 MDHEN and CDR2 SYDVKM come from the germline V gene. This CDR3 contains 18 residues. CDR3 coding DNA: TGTGCCAGCAGCATCCCCCCCTGGACTAGCGGGAGGTTCGATGAGCAGTTCTTC. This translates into CASSIPPWTSGRFDEQFF.